This section outlines one TCR beta chain sequence together with its context. Its specificity is unknown. This specimen comes from a study of shared clonotypes between healthy human individuals. Study observations and caveats: Among donors, the sharing of clonotypes was expected to be influenced by sequencing depth. Donor scarcity curtailed the genetic and exposure-history diversity represented herein.

The study ran the assay at deep level. PBMC DNA, left unsorted, was sequenced on ten immunoSEQ deep assay plates. TCRdb's copy holds only in-frame clones and misses some; the assay was immunoSEQ multiplex PCR. The top ten clones hold around 12% of a sample with hundreds of thousands of clones, roughly three quarters of them seen once. From germline, CDR1 is SGHVS and CDR2 FQNEAQ. The CDR3 is 16 amino acids. V was clipped by 4 bases and J by 2 bases; unmatched bases: 7. The source of this sequence is a woman between 40 and 50 years old in good health. Some clones in this sample may be carry-over from other donors' samples. Sequencing was done on a sample of PBMCs. The chain employs TRBV7-8 and TRBJ2-3; TRBD2 matches 9 bases. The CDR3 nucleotides read TGTGCCAGCAGCTCCCTTAGCGGGAGTCTCACAGATACGCAGTATTTT. Translating gives CASSSLSGSLTDTQYF.